This T cell receptor beta chain was recovered during a study of T cells in Graves' hyperthyroidism and ophthalmopathy. Findings and caveats of the study: Clonotypes that were expanded in thyroid above 0.001 mostly appeared in blood too.

Not enrolled were patients with uncontrolled infection, other autoimmune disease, pregnancy or lactation. This clonotype has a count of ten or more. What it binds is unknown. Germline-derived CDR1 and CDR2 are SGHAT and FQNNGV. This CDR3 contains 15 residues. J was trimmed by 8 bases and V by 1 base; bases with no gene match: 6. TCR beta CDR3 region amplification was performed from RNA transcripts. The primer set for the first-round RT-PCR of the TCR CDR3 was HTBI. One entry per CDR3 protein, called by TCRdb with MiXCR from the multiplex PCR reads. Of 400,000 to 450,000 distinct CDR3 sequences listed, approximately 14% were seen once; the top ten hold about 12%.

The rearrangement joins TRBV11-2 to TRBJ2-1; 9 nucleotides align to TRBD1. The sequence was obtained from a man between 18 and 35 years old with Graves' ophthalmopathy. The sequenced sample consisted of blood. In nucleotides, the CDR3 is TGTGCCAGCAGCTTAGCGGGACAGGGCCTCCATGAGCAGTTCTTC. Translated: CASSLAGQGLHEQFF.